A selection of T cell receptor beta chains follows, all from one sample in a study of CD8 T cells in Susac syndrome. TCRdb passed the immunoSEQ multiplex PCR reads through MiXCR, listing each CDR3 protein once. This table has more than 65,000 distinct CDR3 sequences, just under 95% appearing once. The material sequenced was CD8+ T cells from PBMCs. These TCRs come from a human donor with multiple sclerosis. CDR3s leave out the opening cysteine and the closing phenylalanine or tryptophan. The D gene is left open where the match is weak.

v_call	d_call	j_call	cdr3_aa
TRBV5-6	-	TRBJ2-7	ASSFSDSYEQY
TRBV2	-	TRBJ2-3	ASSEGAAPGGTQY
TRBV12-3/TRBV12-4	TRBD1	TRBJ2-3	ASSLHRGGPDTQY
TRBV4-3	-	TRBJ1-2	ASSQDPGRGPEGYT
TRBV6-2/TRBV6-3	-	TRBJ1-6	ASSYSMDNSPLH
TRBV27	-	TRBJ2-5	ASSFNQYQETQY
TRBV30	-	TRBJ1-1	AWSVIGGATEAF
TRBV27	-	TRBJ2-3	ASSLTRADTQY
TRBV5-1	-	TRBJ1-2	ASSSTAGYT
TRBV30	TRBD1	TRBJ1-6	AWSVGQGDSPLH
TRBV27	-	TRBJ2-5	ASSSADSWETQY
TRBV27	-	TRBJ2-3	ASSPQGPPQY
TRBV29-1	-	TRBJ2-1	SVEDQGNEQF
TRBV20-1	-	TRBJ1-1	SVEHPMNTEAF
TRBV15	TRBD1	TRBJ1-5	ATSTLRTGGQPQH
TRBV27	-	TRBJ1-2	ASSGHYGYT
TRBV4-1	-	TRBJ1-2	ASSQLTYSHGYT
TRBV13	TRBD2	TRBJ2-1	ASSPFTSGYNEQF
TRBV28	-	TRBJ2-5	ASEGQDQETQY
TRBV13	TRBD1	TRBJ1-2	ASSRPGQVGVDYGYT
TRBV27	TRBD1	TRBJ1-5	ASSLGTGLNQPQH
TRBV7-9	-	TRBJ2-5	ASNFAASEETQY
TRBV12-3/TRBV12-4	-	TRBJ2-7	ASTITDSGLYEQY
TRBV21-1	-	TRBJ1-5	ASSSRGYSNQPQH
TRBV12-3/TRBV12-4	-	TRBJ2-3	ASRDRTDTQY
TRBV7-9	-	TRBJ1-1	ASSLASGDTEAF
TRBV27	-	TRBJ2-7	ASSLAGSSYEQY
TRBV3-1	-	TRBJ2-2	ASSAGFNAGELF
TRBV7-3	-	TRBJ2-2	ASSTTGELF
TRBV4-3	-	TRBJ1-6	ASSQEAGRISPLH
TRBV6-5	TRBD1	TRBJ2-7	ASSQTTGLLYEQY
TRBV7-9	TRBD1	TRBJ2-5	ASSPWTGIEETQY
TRBV9	TRBD2	TRBJ2-3	ASSANPPGLAATDTQY
TRBV9	-	TRBJ2-3	ASSVALDTQY
TRBV29-1	-	TRBJ2-1	SVDPYKGAPYNEQF
TRBV10-2	-	TRBJ2-3	ASTGRTDTQY
TRBV9	TRBD1	TRBJ1-6	ASSARQGQDSPLH
TRBV20-1	-	TRBJ1-2	SAKTGYGYT
TRBV20-1	-	TRBJ2-1	SASADEQF
TRBV5-4	-	TRBJ2-7	ASSLEMLGEQY
TRBV29-1	-	TRBJ2-7	SVEDSSETEQY
TRBV9	-	TRBJ2-7	ASSVGYEQY
TRBV30	-	TRBJ2-2	AWSSPRRNTGELF
TRBV4-2	-	TRBJ2-1	ASSQDQGLLYNEQF
TRBV27	TRBD2	TRBJ2-1	ASSLSGLVSYNEQF
TRBV20-1	-	TRBJ2-5	SSTDSGWTQY
TRBV30	-	TRBJ2-7	AWARDTAYEQY
TRBV7-6	TRBD2	TRBJ2-1	ASSLASGRSNEQF
TRBV30	-	TRBJ2-3	AWSAIGDTQY
TRBV28	-	TRBJ1-1	ASSLLEAETEAF
TRBV6-6	-	TRBJ1-1	ASSYLRTEMNTEAF